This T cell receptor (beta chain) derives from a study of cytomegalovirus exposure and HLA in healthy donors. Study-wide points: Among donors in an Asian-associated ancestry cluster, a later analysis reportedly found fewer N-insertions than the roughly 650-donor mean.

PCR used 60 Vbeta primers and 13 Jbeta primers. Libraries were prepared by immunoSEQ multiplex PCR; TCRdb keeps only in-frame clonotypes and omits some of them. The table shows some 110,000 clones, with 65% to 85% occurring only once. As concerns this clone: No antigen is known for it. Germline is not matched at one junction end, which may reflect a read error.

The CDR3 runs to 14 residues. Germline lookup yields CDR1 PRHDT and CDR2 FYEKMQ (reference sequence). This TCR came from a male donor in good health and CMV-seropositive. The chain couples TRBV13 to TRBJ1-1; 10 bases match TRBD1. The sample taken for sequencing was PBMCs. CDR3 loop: CASSGTTGGTDAFF. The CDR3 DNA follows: TGTGCCAGCAGCGGGACGACAGGGGGCACTGACGCTTTCTTT.